The 24 T cell receptor beta chains listed next were all sequenced from one sample in a study of PD-1 blockade in mismatch repair-deficient tumors (dated by TCRdb to about 2017). The method behind the library was the immunoSEQ multiplex PCR assay. This is the immuneACCESS table as TCRdb keeps it, with only in-frame sequences that have V and J called. A part of the clones is gone; compared with another copy, unresolved V genes explain less than half, and the rest is unexplained. Recorded for this sample are 65,000 to 80,000 clones; almost 80% of them occurred a single time. The leading ten clones occupy roughly 5.1% of the sample. Material: peripheral blood, obtained 2 weeks after starting pembrolizumab. All receptors derive from an adult with mismatch repair-deficient cancer.

This clone was counted once. J is TRBJ2-3 and V is TRBV6-6, with 9 bases matching TRBD2. CDR1 is MNHNY and CDR2 is SVGAGI in the germline V gene (reference sequence). V was clipped by 2 bases and J by 0 bases; unmatched bases: 3. This CDR3 spans 16 amino acids. The CDR3 region is CASSYLAGPSTDTQYF. CDR3 nucleotide sequence: TGTGCCAGCAGTTACCTAGCGGGACCTAGCACAGATACGCAGTATTTT.

This chain connects TRBV5-1 to TRBJ2-1; 8 bases are a match to TRBD1. After removal of 0 bases from V and 6 bases from J, the junction contained 5 bases not matched to a gene. CDR1 and CDR2 from the germline V gene are SGHRS and YFSETQ. CDR3 size: 15 residues. The CDR3 DNA is TGCGCCAGCAGCTTGGGGCAGGGGGCGTTCAATGAGCAGTTCTTC. Translated, it gives CASSLGQGAFNEQFF.

The chain carries TRBV6-1 and TRBJ1-1, with TRBD1 identical over 7 bases. Germline CDR1 MNHNS, CDR2 SASEGT. Trimming removed 3 bases from V and 7 bases from J; junction bases left unmatched: 5. The CDR3 extends over 13 amino acids. The CDR3 spells CASSELRDSEAFF. The CDR3 region has the DNA TGTGCCAGCAGTGAGCTCCGGGACAGTGAAGCTTTCTTT.

The sample holds one count of this clone. The V call is TRBV4-3, the J call TRBJ2-1; no definite D call. Germline values: CDR1 LGHNA, CDR2 YSLEER. The V end lost 1 base, the J end lost 7 bases, and 8 bases lay between the germline ends. This CDR3 region has 13 residues. CDR3 bases: TGCGCCAGCAGCCAAGCGGTATATAATGAGCAGTTCTTC. Translated: CASSQAVYNEQFF.

The chain combines TRBV7-9 with TRBJ2-7; 9 bases align to TRBD2. The V gene end was trimmed by 8 bases and the J gene end by 1 base; junction bases not matched to a gene: 9. This CDR3 is built from 15 residues. Germline V CDR1 and CDR2: SEHNR, FQNEAQ (reference sequence). CDR3 residues: CASQGGAGGSYEQYF. The CDR3 nucleotides are TGTGCCAGCCAGGGGGGAGCGGGAGGTTCCTACGAGCAGTACTTC.

The rearrangement joins TRBV11-3 to TRBJ1-1, with a tentative D call TRBD1 (6 bases). V gave up 0 bases and J gave up 5 bases, with 13 bases separating them. The CDR3 consists of 15 residues. Germline V gene lookup returns CDR1 SGHNT and CDR2 YENEEA. The DNA for the CDR3 is TGTGCCAGCAGCTTAGAGCAGGGGCGCAGGACTGAAGCTTTCTTT. Protein product: CASSLEQGRRTEAFF.

This chain connects TRBV30 to TRBJ2-5; a weak D match, TRBD2 (6 bases). The CDR3 sequence is 13 residues long. Germline CDR1 GTSNPN, CDR2 SVGIG (reference sequence). V was shortened by 0 bases and J by 3 bases, with 8 bases between the two germline ends. As DNA, the CDR3 is TGTGCCTGGAGTGTTGGCGGGGAAGAGACCCAGTACTTC. This sequence encodes CAWSVGGEETQYF.

V gene TRBV18 combines with J gene TRBJ1-3; D might be TRBD1 (6 bases). Per the germline V gene, CDR1 is KGHSH and CDR2 is LQKENI. V lost 4 bases, J lost 0 bases, and 13 bases lay in between. The CDR3 runs to 16 residues. The CDR3 is CASSRGARSSGNTIYF. CDR3 nucleotides: TGTGCCAGCTCACGGGGGGCCCGATCCTCTGGAAACACCATATATTTT.

The rearrangement uses TRBV7-6 and TRBJ1-5; TRBD1 might be the D (6 bases). The V gene lost 1 base and the J gene lost 7 bases, with 8 bases spanning the gap. The CDR3 runs 13 residues. Germline V gives CDR1 SGHVS, CDR2 FNYEAQ. In nucleotides, the CDR3 is TGTGCCAGCAGCTTAGAGAGGGGGCAGCCCCAGCATTTT. Its protein is CASSLERGQPQHF.

The rearrangement uses TRBV14 and TRBJ2-3, with a weak D call TRBD1 (5 bases). The V and J ends lost 0 bases and 4 bases respectively, with 20 bases between them. Germline V CDR1 and CDR2: SGHDN, FVKESK. The CDR3 has 18 residues. The CDR3 region has the DNA TGTGCCAGCAGCCAAGAGCAGGGCGCGCCGATCTTAGCAGATACGCAGTATTTT. Protein: CASSQEQGAPILADTQYF.

This chain's CDR3 is CASSPGPWGNQPQHF. The CDR3 DNA follows: TGTGCCAGTAGTCCAGGGCCGTGGGGGAATCAGCCCCAGCATTTT. This chain links TRBV19 with TRBJ1-5; weak D call: TRBD1 (5 bases). Germline V gives CDR1 LNHDA, CDR2 SQIVND (reference sequence). The V end was cut by 5 bases, the J end by 4 bases, with 15 bases between. The CDR3 sequence is 15 residues long.

The rearrangement joins TRBV15 to TRBJ2-7; D possibly matches TRBD1 or TRBD2 (6 bases each). The CDR3 is 14 residues long. Germline V gene data show CDR1 as LNHNV and CDR2 as YYDKDF (reference sequence). V dropped 0 bases and J dropped 4 bases, with 10 bases sitting between them. Here the CDR3 reads CATSRDRGPYEQYF. The CDR3 nucleotides are TGTGCCACCAGCAGAGATCGGGGGCCTTACGAGCAGTACTTC.

This rearrangement joins TRBV30 to TRBJ2-6; D gene ambiguous. Deletions cut 3 bases from V and 1 base from J, with 1 base between. This CDR3 region has 12 residues. From germline, CDR1 is GTSNPN and CDR2 SVGIG (reference sequence). The CDR3 DNA follows: TGTGCCTGGAGATCTGGGGCCAACGTCCTGACTTTC. It translates to CAWRSGANVLTF.

The rearrangement joins TRBV29-1 to TRBJ1-5; 8 bases agree with TRBD1. After removal of 8 bases from V and 5 bases from J, the junction contained 8 bases not matched to a gene. CDR3 size: 13 residues. Germline CDR1 reads SQVTM; CDR2 reads ANQGSEA. CDR3 DNA: TGCAGCTACGGACAGGGTGGGGATCAGCCCCAGCATTTT. This codes for CSYGQGGDQPQHF.

The V gene is TRBV6-1, the J gene TRBJ1-1; 8 bases fit TRBD1. This CDR3 has 15 amino acids. Germline lookup yields CDR1 MNHNS and CDR2 SASEGT. The V and J ends lost 7 bases and 1 base, in that order; junction bases with no gene match: 8. DNA for the CDR3: TGTGCCAGCAAAGATCAGGGGGCGGCGAACACTGAAGCTTTCTTT. Its protein product is CASKDQGAANTEAFF.

V and J are TRBV5-4 and TRBJ2-7; tentatively, D is TRBD2 (6 bases). Germline V gene data show CDR1 as SGHNT and CDR2 as YYREEE (reference sequence). This CDR3 contains 14 residues. V was clipped by 3 bases and J by 5 bases, with 15 bases between them. CDR3 region: CASSYVEGRNEQYF. The CDR3 region has the DNA TGTGCCAGCAGCTATGTGGAGGGTCGTAACGAGCAGTACTTC.

This chain links TRBV10-3 with TRBJ2-7; D is perhaps TRBD2 (5 bases). Germline V gene sequence: CDR1 ENHRY, CDR2 SYGVKD. This CDR3 region has 16 residues. V lost 0 bases to trimming and J lost 2 bases, with 14 bases between them. The CDR3: CAISESPADLTYEQYF. CDR3 coding DNA: TGTGCCATCAGTGAGTCCCCGGCGGACTTGACCTACGAGCAGTACTTC.

The V call is TRBV25-1, the J call TRBJ2-7; 9 bases fit TRBD1. Trimming took 4 bases from V and 4 from J; bases not matched to a gene: 8. Germline CDR1 is MGHDK and CDR2 is SYGVNS. This CDR3 comprises 15 residues. The CDR3 here is CASSGTGTGRYEQYF. In nucleotides, the CDR3 is TGTGCCAGCAGTGGGACCGGGACAGGGAGGTACGAGCAGTACTTC.

The V gene is TRBV5-1, the J gene TRBJ2-6; no reliable D call. Germline V gene lookup returns CDR1 SGHRS and CDR2 YFSETQ. V lost 1 base and J 4 bases, leaving 6 bases between the germline ends. The CDR3 sequence is 14 residues long. CDR3 protein: CASSLTVGANVLTF. CDR3 DNA: TGCGCCAGCAGCTTGACCGTAGGGGCCAACGTCCTGACTTTC. The full variable domain, completed using reference TRBV5-1 and TRBJ2-6, is KAGVTQTPRYLIKTRGQQVTLSCSPISGHRSVSWYQQTPGQGLQFLFEYFSETQRNKGNFPGRFSGRQFSNSRSEMNVSTLELGDSALYLCASSLTVGANVLTFGAGSRLTVL.

This chain uses TRBV7-3 with TRBJ2-3; D not resolved. The CDR3 totals 16 residues. V lost 1 base to trimming and J lost 1 base, with 12 bases between them. The germline V gene encodes CDR1 SGHTA and CDR2 FQGTGA. This CDR3 is CASSLNGPTGTDTQYF. DNA for the CDR3: TGTGCCAGCAGCTTAAACGGCCCGACGGGCACAGATACGCAGTATTTT.

This clone appeared once. The V and J genes are TRBV9 and TRBJ2-7, with 10 nucleotides matching TRBD2. Unmatched junction bases numbered 4, after V lost 0 bases and J lost 1 base. The germline gives CDR1 SGDLS, CDR2 YYNGEE. The length of the CDR3 is 16 residues. CDR3 DNA: TGTGCCAGCAGCGTAGAAGCGGGAGGGGGATCCTACGAGCAGTACTTC. As protein: CASSVEAGGGSYEQYF.

The chain carries TRBV2 and TRBJ2-1; TRBD1 matches 7 bases. Germline V gene data show CDR1 as SNHLY and CDR2 as FYNNEI. The CDR3 totals 11 residues. With 7 bases clipped from V and 10 bases from J, the junction kept 4 bases outside the gene matches. The CDR3 spells CASTTGVEQFF. CDR3 coding DNA: TGTGCCAGCACTACAGGGGTGGAGCAGTTCTTC.

CDR3 coding DNA: TGTGCCAGCAGCCCACCGGAATCCGGGCGTCACTACGAGCAGTACTTC. Encoded protein: CASSPPESGRHYEQYF. The genes are TRBV7-2 and TRBJ2-7; D uncertain. From germline, CDR1 is SGHTA and CDR2 FQGNSA. This CDR3 is 16 amino acids long. V was cut by 5 bases and J by 3 bases, with 20 bases left in between. The full variable domain, in which reference TRBV7-2 and TRBJ2-7 provide the parts outside the CDR3, is GAGVSQSPSNKVTEKGKDVELRCDPISGHTALYWYRQSLGQGLEFLIYFQGNSAPDKSGLPSDRFSAERTGGSVSTLTIQRTQQEDSAVYLCASSPPESGRHYEQYFGPGTRLTVT.

The CDR3 region is CASSQAETYQETQYF. The DNA for the CDR3 is TGCGCCAGCAGCCAAGCCGAAACTTATCAAGAGACCCAGTACTTC. This rearrangement joins TRBV4-1 to TRBJ2-5, with D hard to call. V lost 1 base to trimming and J lost 2 bases, with 11 bases between them. The CDR3 is 15 residues long. Germline V gene sequence: CDR1 MGHRA, CDR2 YSYEKL.